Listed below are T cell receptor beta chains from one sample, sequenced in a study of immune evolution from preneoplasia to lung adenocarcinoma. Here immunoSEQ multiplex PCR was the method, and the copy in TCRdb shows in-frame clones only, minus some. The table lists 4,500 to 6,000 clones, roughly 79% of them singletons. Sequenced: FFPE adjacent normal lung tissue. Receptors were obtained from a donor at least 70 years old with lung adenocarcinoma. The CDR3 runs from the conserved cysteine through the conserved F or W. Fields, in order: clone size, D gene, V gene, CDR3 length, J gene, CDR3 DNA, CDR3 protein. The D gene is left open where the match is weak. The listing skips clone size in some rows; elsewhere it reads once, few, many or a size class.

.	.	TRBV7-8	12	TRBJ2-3	TGTGCCAGCAGCTTGGATGGAAGTACGCAGTATTTT	CASSLDGSTQYF
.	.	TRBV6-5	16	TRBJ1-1	TGTGCCAGCAGTTACTCGAAGGGTGACGGGAACACTGAAGCTTTCTTT	CASSYSKGDGNTEAFF
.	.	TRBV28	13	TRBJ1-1	TGTGCCAGCAGTACAGGGTTCGTAACTGAAGCTTTCTTT	CASSTGFVTEAFF
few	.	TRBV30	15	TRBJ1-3	TGTGCCTGGAGTGTACCGGGATCGTCTGGAAACACCATATATTTT	CAWSVPGSSGNTIYF
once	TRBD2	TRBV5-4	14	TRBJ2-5	TGTGCCAGCAGCCGTGCGGGAGTTGAAGAGACCCAGTACTTC	CASSRAGVEETQYF
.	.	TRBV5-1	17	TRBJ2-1	TGCGCCAGCATCCCAACCCCTGGGACGGAGTCCTACAATGAGCAGTTCTTC	CASIPTPGTESYNEQFF
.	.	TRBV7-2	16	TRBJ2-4	TGTGCCAGCAGCTTAACTGGGAACCTAGCCAAAAACATTCAGTACTTC	CASSLTGNLAKNIQYF
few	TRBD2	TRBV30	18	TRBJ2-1	TGTGCCTGGACGGGACTAGGTGTAAAGGGACTAGAGTACAATGAGCAGTTCTTC	CAWTGLGVKGLEYNEQFF
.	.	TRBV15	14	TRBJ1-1	TGTGCCACCAGCAGAGATGGTACAGATACTGAAGCTTTCTTT	CATSRDGTDTEAFF
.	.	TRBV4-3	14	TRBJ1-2	TGCGCCAGCAGCCAAGATACGCAGGAATATGGCTACACCTTC	CASSQDTQEYGYTF
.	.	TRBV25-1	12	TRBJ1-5	TGTGCCAGCAGTGAACTCGGCCGGCCCCAGCATTTT	CASSELGRPQHF
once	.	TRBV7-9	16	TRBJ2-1	TGTGCCAGCAGCACTTCAGGGGGGTACGGGTACAATGAGCAGTTCTTC	CASSTSGGYGYNEQFF
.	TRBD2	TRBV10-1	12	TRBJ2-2	TGCGCCAGCAGTCCGGGAGGCGGGGAGCTGTTTTTT	CASSPGGGELFF
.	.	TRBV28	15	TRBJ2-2	TGTGCCAGCAGCCTAGCGCTAGCGAACACCGGGGAGCTGTTTTTT	CASSLALANTGELFF
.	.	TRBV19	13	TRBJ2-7	TGTGCCAGTAGAGCAGGGGCTTCCTACGAGCAGTACTTC	CASRAGASYEQYF
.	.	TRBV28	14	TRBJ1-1	TGTGCCAGCAGGATCCGACAGCTGAACACTGAAGCTTTCTTT	CASRIRQLNTEAFF
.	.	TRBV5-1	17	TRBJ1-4	TGCGCCAGCAGCCTCCTGGCAGGGGAGTCAGCTAATGAAAAACTGTTTTTT	CASSLLAGESANEKLFF
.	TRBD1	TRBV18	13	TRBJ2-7	TGTGCCAGCTCATCGAATTCAGGGGGCGAGCAGTACTTC	CASSSNSGGEQYF
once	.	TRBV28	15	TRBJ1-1	TGTGCCAGCAGTTTCTCGACACGCGCGACGCCTGAAGCTTTCTTT	CASSFSTRATPEAFF
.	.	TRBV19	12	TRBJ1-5	TGTGCCAGTAGTCCCCTGTTTCAGCCCCAGCATTTT	CASSPLFQPQHF
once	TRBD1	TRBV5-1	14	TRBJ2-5	TGCGCCAGCAGGCAGGGGGCTATTGGAGAGACCCAGTACTTC	CASRQGAIGETQYF
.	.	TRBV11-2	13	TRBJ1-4	TGTGCCAGCAGCTTAGAGTCTAATGAAAAACTGTTTTTT	CASSLESNEKLFF
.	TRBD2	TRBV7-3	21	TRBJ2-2	TGTGCCAGCAGCTACCCCCGACCGACTAGCGGGAGACACACGAACACCGGGGAGCTGTTTTTT	CASSYPRPTSGRHTNTGELFF
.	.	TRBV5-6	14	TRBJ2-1	TGTGCCAGCAGCCCCGCTGGGGGCGGCGGTGAGCAGTTCTTC	CASSPAGGGGEQFF
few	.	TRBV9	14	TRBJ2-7	TGTGCCAGCAGCGTAGGCTTGGTAGGCTACGAGCAGTACTTC	CASSVGLVGYEQYF
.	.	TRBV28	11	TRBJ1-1	TGTGCCAGCACGTTGAACACTGAAGCTTTCTTT	CASTLNTEAFF
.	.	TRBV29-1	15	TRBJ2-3	TGCAGCGTTGCCAAAACGGGAGAGAGCACAGATACGCAGTATTTT	CSVAKTGESTDTQYF
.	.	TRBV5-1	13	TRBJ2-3	TGCGCCAGCAGCCCGGCCCAACGCGGGGCGCAGTATTTT	CASSPAQRGAQYF